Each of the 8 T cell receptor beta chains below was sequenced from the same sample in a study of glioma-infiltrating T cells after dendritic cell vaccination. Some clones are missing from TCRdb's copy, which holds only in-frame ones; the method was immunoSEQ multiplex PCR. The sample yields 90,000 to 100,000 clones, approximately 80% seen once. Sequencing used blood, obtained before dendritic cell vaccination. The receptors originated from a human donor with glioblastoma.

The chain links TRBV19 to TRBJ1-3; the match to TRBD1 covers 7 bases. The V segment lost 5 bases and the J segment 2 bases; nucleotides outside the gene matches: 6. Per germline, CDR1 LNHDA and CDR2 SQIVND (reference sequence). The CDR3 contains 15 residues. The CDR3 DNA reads TGTGCCAGTAGTCCACGGGACAGCCCTGGAAACACCATATATTTT. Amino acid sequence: CASSPRDSPGNTIYF.

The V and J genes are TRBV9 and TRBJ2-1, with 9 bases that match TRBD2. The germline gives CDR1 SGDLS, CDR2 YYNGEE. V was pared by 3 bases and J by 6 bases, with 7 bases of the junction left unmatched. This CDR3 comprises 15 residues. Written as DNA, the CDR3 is TGTGCCAGCAGCGAGCAGAGCGGGAGGTTCAATGAGCAGTTCTTC. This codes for CASSEQSGRFNEQFF.

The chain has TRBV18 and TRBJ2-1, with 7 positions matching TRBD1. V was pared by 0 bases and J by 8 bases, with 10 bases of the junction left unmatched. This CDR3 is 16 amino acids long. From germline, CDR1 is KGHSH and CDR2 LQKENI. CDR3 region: CASSPPGTVKNDEQFF. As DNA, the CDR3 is TGTGCCAGCTCACCACCCGGGACAGTGAAAAATGATGAGCAGTTCTTC.

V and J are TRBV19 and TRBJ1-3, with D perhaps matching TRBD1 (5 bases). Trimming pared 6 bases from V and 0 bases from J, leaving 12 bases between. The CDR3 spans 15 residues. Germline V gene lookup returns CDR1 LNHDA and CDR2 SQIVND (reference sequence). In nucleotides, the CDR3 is TGTGCCAGTAGGGATTGGGGGGGCTCTGGAAACACCATATATTTT. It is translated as CASRDWGGSGNTIYF.

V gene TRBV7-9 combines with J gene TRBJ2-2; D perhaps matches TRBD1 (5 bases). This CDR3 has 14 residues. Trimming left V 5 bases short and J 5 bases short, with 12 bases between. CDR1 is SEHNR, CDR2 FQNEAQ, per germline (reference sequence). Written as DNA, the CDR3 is TGTGCCAGCAGCCCTTTAGGGGTAACCGGGGAGCTGTTTTTT. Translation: CASSPLGVTGELFF.

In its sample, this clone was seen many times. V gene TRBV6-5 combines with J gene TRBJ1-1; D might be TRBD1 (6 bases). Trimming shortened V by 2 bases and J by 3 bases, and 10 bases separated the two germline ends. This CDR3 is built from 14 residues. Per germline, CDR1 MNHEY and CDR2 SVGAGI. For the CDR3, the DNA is TGTGCCAGCAGTTACGGGGGGGCCCACACTGAAGCTTTCTTT. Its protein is CASSYGGAHTEAFF.

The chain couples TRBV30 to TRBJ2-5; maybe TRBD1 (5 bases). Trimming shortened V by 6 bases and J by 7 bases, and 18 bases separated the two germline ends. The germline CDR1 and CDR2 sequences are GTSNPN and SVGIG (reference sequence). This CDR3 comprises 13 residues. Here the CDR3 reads CACMDGFQGTQYF. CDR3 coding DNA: TGTGCCTGCATGGACGGCTTCCAGGGGACCCAGTACTTC. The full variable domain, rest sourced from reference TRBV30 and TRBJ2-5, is SQTIHQWPATLVQPVGSPLSLECTVEGTSNPNLYWYRQAAGRGLQLLFYSVGIGQISSEVPQNLSASRPQDRQFILSSKKLLLSDSGFYLCACMDGFQGTQYFGPGTRLLVL.

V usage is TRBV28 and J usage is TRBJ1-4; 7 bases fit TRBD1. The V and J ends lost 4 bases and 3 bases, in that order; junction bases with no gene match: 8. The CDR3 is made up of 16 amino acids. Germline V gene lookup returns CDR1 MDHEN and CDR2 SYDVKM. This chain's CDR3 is CASSYITGAANEKLFF. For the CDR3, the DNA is TGTGCCAGCAGTTACATCACAGGGGCCGCTAATGAAAAACTGTTTTTT.